Described below is a single T cell receptor beta chain sequence and its context. As originally analysed: The assay estimated nucleated cells by amplifying reference gene primers. The data were produced by immunoSEQ multiplex PCR, yet TCRdb's version contains in-frame clones alone and is incomplete. V and J calls and clone size follow that table, whereas D and trimming were derived from the DNA. The table lists roughly 100,000 clones, 84% of them singletons. This sample was taken from a study of blood T cell repertoires in COVID-19. Study overall: COVID-19 samples collected from the United States, Italy and Spain covered acute and convalescent phases. Nucleic acid was either cDNA or gDNA, and it came from T cells, B-cell-depleted T cells, or PBMCs.

V was clipped by 6 bases and J by 3 bases, with 12 bases between them. From germline, CDR1 is LNHDA and CDR2 SQIVND (reference sequence). The CDR3 is 14 residues long. The chain links TRBV19 to TRBJ1-5; no reliable D call. Sequences were obtained from peripheral blood. The TCR was taken from a man aged 35 to 55 with active or convalescent COVID-19. The CDR3 nucleotides are TGTGCCAGTAGCCCCCCGGACTTCAATCAGCCCCAGCATTTT. Translating it yields CASSPPDFNQPQHF. The whole variable domain, filled in from reference TRBV19 and TRBJ1-5, reads DGGITQSPKYLFRKEGQNVTLSCEQNLNHDAMYWYRQDPGQGLRLIYYSQIVNDFQKGDIAEGYSVSREKKESFPLTVTSAQKNPTAFYLCASSPPDFNQPQHFGDGTRLSIL.